This T cell receptor (beta chain) was found in a study of shared clonotypes between healthy human individuals. The study separated CD4+ cells into CD45RA+ naive and CD45RA-negative memory subsets. This table comes from immunoSEQ multiplex PCR, and its TCRdb copy is limited to in-frame clones, with some not included. Of about 1 million clones listed, around 78% are singletons. The study's findings and limits: Naive CD4 clonotypes were shared across a few donors at around 5%. Memory subsets had estimated richness that was generally smaller than that of naive subsets.

V dropped 8 bases and J dropped 5; count of bases not matched to a gene: 10. Germline values: CDR1 SEHNR, CDR2 FQNEAQ (reference sequence). The CDR3 is made up of 15 amino acids. In regard to this clone: What it binds is unknown.

Sequenced input: memory CD4+ T cells from PBMCs. Specified subset: CD45RA-negative fraction. The source of this sequence is a young man in good health. Some clones in this sample may be carry-over from other donors' samples. The V and J genes are TRBV7-9 and TRBJ2-7, with 12 bases aligning to TRBD2. CDR3 sequence reads: CASRPTSGSLDEQYF. As DNA, the CDR3 is TGTGCCAGCCGCCCGACTAGCGGGAGTCTGGACGAGCAGTACTTC.